The 32 T cell receptor beta chains below come from one sample, sequenced in a study of T-cell memory formation after mild COVID-19. One entry per CDR3 protein, called by TCRdb with MiXCR from the 5' RACE reads. Among roughly 450,000 distinct CDR3 sequences listed, more than 15% were seen once. The sample consisted of PBMCs or a T cell subset sorted from them (not recorded which). Source of these receptors: a man between 18 and 29 years old who had mild COVID-19 (a few samples of this study predate the infection). Cell type and time point are not known.

The V and J genes are TRBV7-6 and TRBJ2-1; 12 bases agree with TRBD2. Germline V lookup: CDR1 SGHVS, CDR2 FNYEAQ. The ends lost 1 base at V and 3 bases at J; junction bases unmatched: 1. This CDR3 is 16 amino acids long. CDR3 region: CASSLETSGGYNEQFF. For the CDR3, the DNA is TGTGCCAGCAGCTTAGAGACTAGCGGGGGCTACAATGAGCAGTTCTTC.

This chain joins TRBV30 and TRBJ1-1; D gene unclear. CDR1 is GTSNPN and CDR2 is SVGIG in the germline V gene (reference sequence). The V end was cut by 1 base, the J end by 0 bases, with 3 bases between. CDR3 size: 12 residues. The CDR3 sequence is CAWSDMNTEAFF. CDR3 in DNA: TGTGCCTGGAGTGACATGAACACTGAAGCTTTCTTT.

The rearrangement links TRBV7-3 to TRBJ2-3, with D perhaps matching TRBD1 (7 bases). Trimming cost V 5 bases and J 2 bases, with 14 bases left between them. The CDR3 is made up of 15 amino acids. Germline V gene data show CDR1 as SGHTA and CDR2 as FQGTGA. CDR3 sequence (DNA): TGTGCCAGCAGCCCCGGGGGACAGTTCACAGATACGCAGTATTTT. Protein: CASSPGGQFTDTQYF.

The rearrangement links TRBV5-1 to TRBJ2-5; the D is unclear. This CDR3 has 11 residues. Trimming pared 2 bases from V and 7 bases from J, leaving 6 bases between. Looked up from germline, CDR1 is SGHRS and CDR2 is YFSETQ. The CDR3 sequence is CASSFGWTQYF. The CDR3 DNA sequence: TGCGCCAGCAGCTTTGGATGGACCCAGTACTTC.

This clonotype has a handful of counts. The chain employs TRBV11-3 and TRBJ2-3; D is unresolved. Trimming took off 7 bases at V and 0 bases at J, with 14 bases between the two ends. This CDR3 comprises 15 residues. Per the germline V gene, CDR1 is SGHNT and CDR2 is YENEEA. CDR3: CASTDTHQSTDTQYF. The CDR3 DNA reads as TGTGCCAGCACCGATACTCACCAGAGCACAGATACGCAGTATTTT.

This sequence joins TRBV7-8 and TRBJ2-5; 14 bases align to TRBD2. The CDR3 runs to 16 residues. CDR1 is SGHVS and CDR2 is FQNEAQ in the germline V gene. J lost 5 bases, V lost 4 bases, and 6 bases had no gene match. CDR3 bases: TGTGCCAGCAGCTGGGGGACTAGCGGGAGTGGGGAGACCCAGTACTTC. Residues: CASSWGTSGSGETQYF.

There are a few counts of this clonotype. The chain has TRBV7-8 and TRBJ1-5; D not certain. This CDR3 has 15 residues. CDR1 SGHVS and CDR2 FQNEAQ come from the germline V gene. Trimming left V 2 bases short and J 5 bases short, with 13 bases between. CDR3 bases: TGTGCCAGCAGCTTAATTTCTGCTTACTATCAGCCCCAGCATTTT. Amino acids: CASSLISAYYQPQHF.

The CDR3 bases are TGTGCCAGCAGTGGCTTCGGAAGCAATCAGCCCCAGCATTTT. Residues: CASSGFGSNQPQHF. This chain connects TRBV25-1 to TRBJ1-5; D remains unclear. Germline CDR1 reads MGHDK; CDR2 reads SYGVNS. With 4 bases removed from V and 1 base from J, the gap between germline ends came to 8 bases. The CDR3 is 14 residues long.

This clonotype has more than one count but fewer than ten. V is TRBV6-2 or TRBV6-3 and J is TRBJ2-5, with D perhaps TRBD2 (5 bases). Between the trimmed V and J ends, which lost 8 bases and 7 bases, there was a span of 11 bases. The CDR3 runs 11 residues. Germline loops: CDR1 MNHEY, CDR2 SVGEGT. CDR3 residues: CASCGGATQYF. DNA for the CDR3: TGTGCCAGCTGTGGAGGCGCGACCCAGTACTTC.

This clonotype was seen a few times. The chain employs TRBV3-2 and TRBJ2-4; the table's D call TRBD1 went unverified against the DNA. TRBV3-2 is a pseudogene locus. The CDR3 spans 15 residues. DNA of the CDR3: TGTGCCAGCAGCCAAGTCCGGGACAGGGCGAACATTCAGTACTTC. It specifies CASSQVRDRANIQYF.

This clonotype was seen only a few times. The chain couples TRBV7-2 to TRBJ2-2; no clear D gene. The V and J ends lost 5 bases and 4 bases respectively, with 11 bases between them. The germline CDR1 and CDR2 sequences are SGHTA and FQGNSA. This CDR3 has 14 amino acids. The CDR3 nucleotides are TGTGCCAGCAGCACCGGGCCGCGCACCGGGGAGCTGTTTTTT. Amino acids: CASSTGPRTGELFF.

This chain uses TRBV5-6 with TRBJ1-3; 10 bases fit TRBD1. Germline V lookup: CDR1 SGHDT, CDR2 YYEEEE. J lost 6 bases, V lost 5 bases, and 5 bases had no gene match. This CDR3 region has 14 residues. The CDR3 protein is CASRKTGGENTIYF. Here the CDR3 DNA reads TGTGCCAGCAGAAAGACAGGGGGCGAAAACACCATATATTTT.

The rearrangement uses TRBV20-1 and TRBJ2-7; 9 bases line up with TRBD1. V shed 4 bases, J shed 2 bases, and the junction held 3 bases outside the gene matches. The CDR3 extends over 13 amino acids. In germline, CDR1 is DFQATT, CDR2 SNEGSKA (reference sequence). The CDR3 region is CSANRGQTYEQYF. CDR3 nucleotides: TGCAGTGCTAACAGGGGGCAGACCTACGAGCAGTACTTC.

This rearrangement joins TRBV27 to TRBJ1-1, with a weak D call TRBD1 (5 bases). Trimming pared 8 bases from V and 5 bases from J, leaving 12 bases between. This CDR3 is 12 amino acids long. Per the germline V gene, CDR1 is MNHEY and CDR2 is SMNVEV (reference sequence). As DNA, the CDR3 is TGTGCCAGCGCCCGAAGGGGTACTGAAGCTTTCTTT. Protein product: CASARRGTEAFF.

The J gene is TRBJ2-4, the V gene TRBV20-1; 7 bases match TRBD2. Germline assignment: CDR1 DFQATT and CDR2 SNEGSKA (reference sequence). V shed 1 base, J shed 0 bases, and the junction held 3 bases outside the gene matches. The CDR3 length is 15 residues. The CDR3 loop reads CSARGGGGAKNIQYF. The CDR3 DNA reads as TGCAGTGCTAGAGGGGGCGGGGGAGCCAAAAACATTCAGTACTTC.

This clonotype showed up many times. This chain connects TRBV7-3 to TRBJ2-1; the D is unclear. V shed 2 bases and J shed 4 bases, with 6 bases lying between them. In germline, CDR1 is SGHTA, CDR2 FQGTGA. The CDR3 spans 13 residues. The CDR3 reads CASSLGQYNEQFF. CDR3 in DNA: TGTGCCAGCAGCTTAGGGCAGTACAATGAGCAGTTCTTC.

There are many counts of this clonotype. The chain couples TRBV4-1 to TRBJ1-1; D not certain. This CDR3 contains 12 residues. V dropped 0 bases and J dropped 2 bases, with 1 base sitting between them. Germline V gene data show CDR1 as MGHRA and CDR2 as YSYEKL. The CDR3 region has the DNA TGCGCCAGCAGCCAAGATAACACTGAAGCTTTCTTT. Its protein product is CASSQDNTEAFF.

This clonotype was counted between two and nine times. The V gene is TRBV20-1, the J gene TRBJ2-2; 9 nucleotides agree with TRBD1. Trimming took 8 bases from V and 5 from J; bases not matched to a gene: 3. The V gene's germline CDR1 is DFQATT and CDR2 SNEGSKA (reference sequence). The CDR3 runs to 12 residues. The CDR3 nucleotides are TGCAGTCCACAGGGGGCGACCGGGGAGCTGTTTTTT. Translating gives CSPQGATGELFF.

This chain joins TRBV7-3 and TRBJ1-1; D gene unclear. From germline, CDR1 is SGHTA and CDR2 FQGTGA. Deletions cut 2 bases from V and 5 bases from J, with 9 bases between. The CDR3 is 13 amino acids. The CDR3 DNA follows: TGTGCCAGCAGCTTATGGGATGGGACTGAAGCTTTCTTT. This translates into CASSLWDGTEAFF.

This clonotype was seen ten or more times. The CDR3 protein is CASSSGRSSYEQYF. The CDR3 nucleotides read TGTGCCAGCAGTTCGGGTCGGAGCTCCTACGAGCAGTACTTC. This chain joins TRBV12-3 or TRBV12-4 and TRBJ2-7; D unclear. The CDR3 spans 14 residues. Trimming left V 4 bases short and J 0 bases short, with 10 bases between.

The chain employs TRBV10-3 and TRBJ1-1; no reliable D call. This CDR3 has 12 residues. The V end lost 7 bases, the J end lost 4 bases, and 10 bases lay between the germline ends. Germline V CDR1 and CDR2: ENHRY, SYGVKD. The CDR3 reads CAIMGLGTEAFF. CDR3 bases: TGTGCCATCATGGGGTTGGGCACTGAAGCTTTCTTT.

The chain joins TRBV7-9 to TRBJ1-3; no reliable D call. The length of the CDR3 is 15 residues. Looked up from germline, CDR1 is SEHNR and CDR2 is FQNEAQ (reference sequence). Between the trimmed V and J ends, which lost 5 bases and 2 bases, there was a span of 13 bases. The CDR3 loop reads CASSRLLVPGNTIYF. The CDR3 region has the DNA TGTGCCAGCAGCCGCCTATTAGTTCCTGGAAACACCATATATTTT.

This chain links TRBV20-1 with TRBJ2-1; 8 bases agree with TRBD2. The trim removed 3 bases at V and 10 bases at J, leaving 5 bases unmatched. This CDR3 is built from 12 residues. The V gene's germline CDR1 is DFQATT and CDR2 SNEGSKA (reference sequence). CDR3 sequence: CSASGGAREQFF. DNA of the CDR3: TGCAGTGCTAGCGGGGGGGCGCGGGAGCAGTTCTTC.

The V gene is TRBV6-2 or TRBV6-3, the J gene TRBJ2-1; D is unclear. CDR1 is MNHEY, CDR2 SVGEGT, per germline. The CDR3 sequence is 14 residues long. V shed 4 bases and J shed 0 bases, with 7 bases lying between them. The CDR3 here is CASSWDNSYNEQFF. The CDR3 nucleotides are TGTGCCAGCAGTTGGGATAACTCCTACAATGAGCAGTTCTTC.

The rearrangement uses TRBV27 and TRBJ1-2; D is ambiguous. Looked up from germline, CDR1 is MNHEY and CDR2 is SMNVEV (reference sequence). This CDR3 is 14 amino acids long. Deletions cut 8 bases from V and 3 bases from J, with 16 bases between. CDR3 DNA: TGTGCCAGCTGGGGAGGGTACGGCCACTATGGCTACACCTTC. Its protein is CASWGGYGHYGYTF.

This clonotype was counted between two and nine times. The DNA is left out, because the CDR3 cannot be placed on it with certainty; the CDR3 is given as TCRdb lists it. This sequence joins TRBV12-3 or TRBV12-4 and TRBJ2-2. The CDR3 comprises 12 residues, both ends counted. CDR3 in amino acids: CASSLGPGSCFF.

The V and J genes are TRBV5-1 and TRBJ2-5; 7 nucleotides match TRBD2. This CDR3 comprises 14 residues. Germline V gene sequence: CDR1 SGHRS, CDR2 YFSETQ. Losses at the gene ends were 4 bases for V and 2 bases for J; bases not matched to a gene: 5. The CDR3 DNA sequence: TGCGCCAGCAGCCCAGCTAGCGGTCAAGAGACCCAGTACTTC. Amino acids: CASSPASGQETQYF.

V is TRBV6-5 and J is TRBJ2-7; a weak D match, TRBD1 (6 bases). V was pared by 5 bases and J by 2 bases, with 10 bases between. The CDR3 covers 13 residues. Germline CDR1 and CDR2: MNHEY and SVGAGI. DNA for the CDR3: TGTGCCAGCAGTGGAACAGGGCCCTACGAGCAGTACTTC. Its translation: CASSGTGPYEQYF.

The rearrangement joins TRBV5-5 to TRBJ2-6; 8 bases are a match to TRBD1. V was pared by 1 base and J by 0 bases, with 6 bases of the junction left unmatched. The germline gives CDR1 SGHKS, CDR2 YYEKEE (reference sequence). The CDR3 sequence is 18 residues long. This chain's CDR3 is CASSLLPGGLSGANVLTF. In nucleotides, the CDR3 is TGTGCCAGCAGCTTGTTGCCAGGGGGCCTCTCTGGGGCCAACGTCCTGACTTTC.

This rearrangement joins TRBV5-1 to TRBJ2-1, with TRBD1 matching over 8 bases. Germline loops: CDR1 SGHRS, CDR2 YFSETQ. V lost 0 bases to trimming and J lost 6 bases; unmatched junction nucleotides: 5. The CDR3 is made up of 15 amino acids. CDR3 region: CASSLGQGLGNEQFF. In DNA form, the CDR3 reads TGCGCCAGCAGCTTGGGACAGGGGCTAGGCAATGAGCAGTTCTTC.

The CDR3 is CASSSPGPRGESYNEQFF. CDR3 sequence (DNA): TGTGCCAGCAGCTCCCCGGGTCCGCGGGGGGAATCCTACAATGAGCAGTTCTTC. The chain carries TRBV7-9 and TRBJ2-1, with 8 bases aligning to TRBD2. The CDR3 runs 18 residues. J lost 1 base, V lost 4 bases, and 12 bases had no gene match. Germline assignment: CDR1 SEHNR and CDR2 FQNEAQ (reference sequence).

The CDR3 region has the DNA TGTGCCAGCAGTTACTTGGACAGGAACACTGAAGCTTTCTTT. Translating gives CASSYLDRNTEAFF. This sequence joins TRBV6-5 and TRBJ1-1; tentative D call: TRBD1 (6 bases). Trimming removed 1 base from V and 1 base from J, with 7 bases in between. The CDR3 has 14 residues. CDR1 and CDR2 from the germline V gene are MNHEY and SVGAGI.